These T cell receptor beta chains were read from a single sample in a study of technical replicates of blood from a few donors. Clones were read by immunoSEQ multiplex PCR, and TCRdb kept only the in-frame ones, dropping some. The sample consists of under 80,000 clones, around 94% of them appearing once. The sequencing sample was made of T cells isolated from PBMCs. All receptors come from a human donor in good health. Each CDR3 is given with its conserved first and last residue. The order of the fields is J gene, D gene, V gene, clone size, CDR3 DNA, CDR3 protein. A D gene is named only where the DNA matches it firmly. A clone size is listed for some rows: how often the clone was seen (once, few, many), or a class if it is expanded.

TRBJ2-7	.	TRBV10-3	.	TGTGCCATCAGCTCTTCGGACGAGCAGTACTTC	CAISSSDEQYF
TRBJ2-7	TRBD2	TRBV5-6	.	TGTGCCAGCAGCTTTAGCGGGGGAGACGAGCAGTACTTC	CASSFSGGDEQYF
TRBJ2-5	.	TRBV2	once	TGTGCCAGCACGCAGGGGGGAGAGACCCAGTACTTC	CASTQGGETQYF
TRBJ1-4	TRBD1	TRBV2	.	TGTGCCAGCAGTATTACAGACAGGGTTGGTTTTTTT	CASSITDRVGFF
TRBJ2-7	.	TRBV2	.	TGTGCCAGCGAGGAGTCCGTCTCCTACGAGCAGTACTTC	CASEESVSYEQYF
TRBJ2-7	TRBD2	TRBV19	.	TGTGCCAGTAGAGTTGCTAGCGGGAGATACGAGCAGTACTTC	CASRVASGRYEQYF
TRBJ2-7	.	TRBV5-1	.	TGCGCCAGCAGCGACGCCTTAGGGGTGGCCTACGAGCAGTACTTC	CASSDALGVAYEQYF
TRBJ1-1	.	TRBV11-2	.	TGTGCCAGCAAGCCGCAGGGTCTGAACACTGAAGCTTTCTTT	CASKPQGLNTEAFF
TRBJ2-5	.	TRBV7-2	once	TGTGCCGGCTTAGCGGCAAACCAAGAGACCCAGTACTTC	CAGLAANQETQYF
TRBJ2-2	.	TRBV4-1	.	TGCGCCAGCAGCCAGCGGACCGGGGAGCTGTTTTTT	CASSQRTGELFF
TRBJ2-5	.	TRBV7-3	.	TGTGCCAGCAGCTTAATTTTCGGGGCCCAGTACTTC	CASSLIFGAQYF
TRBJ1-1	TRBD1	TRBV9	few	TGTGCCAGCAGCGTAGACCAGGACAGGGTGGTTGTGAACACTGAAGCTTTCTTT	CASSVDQDRVVVNTEAFF
TRBJ2-7	.	TRBV2	.	TGTGCCAGCAGTGACAGGGGATTGGCCGAGCAGTACTTC	CASSDRGLAEQYF
TRBJ2-7	.	TRBV5-6	.	TGTGCCAGCAGCTTGGTAGTCTCCCACGAGCAGTACTTC	CASSLVVSHEQYF
TRBJ2-1	TRBD1	TRBV12-5	.	TGTGCTAGTGCCATTACAGGGGGTTGGGACAATGAGCAGTTCTTC	CASAITGGWDNEQFF
TRBJ2-3	.	TRBV5-1	.	TGCGCCAGCAGCTTCCAATGGGAGGGCACAGATACGCAGTATTTT	CASSFQWEGTDTQYF
TRBJ1-2	TRBD1	TRBV6-1	.	TGTGCCAACAGGGGACAGCCATCAGGCTACACCTTC	CANRGQPSGYTF
TRBJ1-4	TRBD1	TRBV7-9	.	TGTGCCAGCAGCTTCGGACAGGGGGCAGAAAAACTGTTTTTT	CASSFGQGAEKLFF
TRBJ2-7	TRBD1	TRBV10-3	.	TGTGCCATCAGCGGGGGGGGACAGGGGAGGGTCGAGCAGTACTTC	CAISGGGQGRVEQYF
TRBJ2-2	.	TRBV28	.	TGTGCCAGCAGGAATGACTATTCTGGGGAGCTGTTTTTT	CASRNDYSGELFF
TRBJ2-1	.	TRBV7-9	.	TGTGCCAGCAGCAAAGGACAAGGATACAATGAGCAGTTCTTC	CASSKGQGYNEQFF
TRBJ2-5	.	TRBV19	once	TGTGCCAGTAGTATGGGAGGGGGCCAAGAGACCCAGTACTTC	CASSMGGGQETQYF
TRBJ2-3	.	TRBV29-1	once	TGCAGCGTTGACAGGGGTACAGATACGCAGTATTTT	CSVDRGTDTQYF
TRBJ2-7	TRBD1	TRBV5-1	.	TGCGCCAGCAGCGCGGGACAGGGAGTCTACGAGCAGTACTTC	CASSAGQGVYEQYF
TRBJ1-4	.	TRBV29-1	once	TGCAGCGTTCGGTCTGCAACTAATGAAAAACTGTTTTTT	CSVRSATNEKLFF
TRBJ2-1	.	TRBV27	.	TGTGCCAGCAGTCCTCCTGTAACTAGGGGGTTAGGGCAGTTCTTC	CASSPPVTRGLGQFF
TRBJ2-3	TRBD1	TRBV6-1	.	TGTGCCAGCAGTGTAGGTCTGGGACAGGTTACAGATACGCAGTATTTT	CASSVGLGQVTDTQYF
TRBJ1-5	.	TRBV5-6	.	TGTGCCAGCAGCTTGGCGCCAGACAATCAGCCCCAGCATTTT	CASSLAPDNQPQHF
TRBJ1-5	TRBD1	TRBV7-9	.	TGTGCCAGCAGCTACCTCGGGACAGGGGTTACCAATCAGCCCCAGCATTTT	CASSYLGTGVTNQPQHF
TRBJ1-1	.	TRBV11-3	.	TGTGCCAGCACCGCGACGGGAAACACTGAAGCTTTCTTT	CASTATGNTEAFF
TRBJ2-1	TRBD1	TRBV7-3	.	TGTGCCAGCAGCCTTGGGACAGGGAGCAATGAGCAGTTCTTC	CASSLGTGSNEQFF
TRBJ2-7	.	TRBV6-5	.	TGTGCCAGCAGTTACTCGAGGGCAGGCGAGCAGTACTTC	CASSYSRAGEQYF
TRBJ1-2	TRBD1	TRBV19	.	TGTGCCAGTAGTCTCCACCCGGGACAGGGCACCTATGGCTACACCTTC	CASSLHPGQGTYGYTF
TRBJ1-5	.	TRBV21-1	.	TGTGCCAGCAGCAAAGCCGGGAGGGCGGTATATAGCAATCAGCCCCAGCATTTT	CASSKAGRAVYSNQPQHF
TRBJ2-1	.	TRBV7-9	.	TGTGCCAGCAGCTTAGCAGGGGGCAATGAGCAGTTCTTC	CASSLAGGNEQFF
TRBJ1-1	.	TRBV7-9	.	TGTGCCAGCAGCTCAGGGTTCACTGAAGCTTTCTTT	CASSSGFTEAFF
TRBJ2-7	.	TRBV28	.	TGTGCCAGCAGTTCCGGGACTGACTACGAGCAGTACTTC	CASSSGTDYEQYF
TRBJ1-2	.	TRBV13	few	TGTGCCAGCAGCTACAGCTCTAACTATGGCTACACCTTC	CASSYSSNYGYTF
TRBJ2-5	.	TRBV4-1	.	TGCGCCAGCAGCATGTGGGCGGGAGAGACCCAGTACTTC	CASSMWAGETQYF
TRBJ2-1	TRBD2	TRBV19	.	TGTGCCAGTAGTCCAGCGGGAGCGTACAATGAGCAGTTCTTC	CASSPAGAYNEQFF
TRBJ1-1	.	TRBV15	once	TGTGCCACCAGCAGAGATCGGGAAGCGATGAACACTGAAGCTTTCTTT	CATSRDREAMNTEAFF
TRBJ2-5	TRBD2	TRBV7-2	.	TGTGCCAGCAGCTGGAGACTAGCGGGGGCGGGAGAGACCCAGTACTTC	CASSWRLAGAGETQYF
TRBJ1-3	.	TRBV4-1	once	TGCGCCAGCAGCCAAGTCCACTTGTCGGGGGGAAACACCATATATTTT	CASSQVHLSGGNTIYF
TRBJ2-7	.	TRBV5-6	once	TGTGCCAGCAGCTTGGTCAGGAACTACGAGCAGTACTTC	CASSLVRNYEQYF
TRBJ2-6	TRBD2	TRBV18	.	TGTGCCAGCTCGACCATCGGACTAGCGGGAGGTGGGGCCAACGTCCTGACTTTC	CASSTIGLAGGGANVLTF
TRBJ2-1	TRBD2	TRBV25-1	.	TGTGCCAGCAGTGTCGGGCGGGAGTCCGGCAATGAGCAGTTCTTC	CASSVGRESGNEQFF
TRBJ2-1	TRBD2	TRBV11-2	.	TGTGCCAGCAGCTTCGGTAATAGCGGGAACTACTACAATGAGCAGTTCTTC	CASSFGNSGNYYNEQFF
TRBJ2-3	.	TRBV28	few	TGTGCCAGCAGTTCACAGGCAGATACGCAGTATTTT	CASSSQADTQYF
TRBJ1-3	.	TRBV9	.	TGTGCCAGCAGCACGAGAGGAGGAAACACCATATATTTT	CASSTRGGNTIYF
TRBJ1-6	.	TRBV4-1	.	TGCGCCAGCAGCCAAGATGGCCGGGTTTCACCCCTCCACTTT	CASSQDGRVSPLHF
TRBJ2-1	.	TRBV30	.	TGTGCCTGGAGTGCCCCGGGGGGCCCTGATGAGCAGTTCTTC	CAWSAPGGPDEQFF
TRBJ1-5	TRBD1	TRBV10-3	few	TGTGCCATCAGTGAGATGGGACAGGGGAACAATCAGCCCCAGCATTTT	CAISEMGQGNNQPQHF
TRBJ2-7	TRBD1	TRBV6-6	few	TGTGCCACCGGTACAGGGGTCGCCGAGCAGTACTTC	CATGTGVAEQYF